A single sample is the source of the 26 T cell receptor beta chains below, sequenced in a study of blood T cell repertoires in COVID-19. Profiled with immunoSEQ multiplex PCR; TCRdb holds only in-frame clones, not every one. The sample consists of 150,000 or so clones, more than 65% of them appearing once. Material: PBMCs or T cells enriched from blood (not recorded which). The source of these receptors is a man aged 45-65 years who had recovered from COVID-19.

This clone was found a few times. V gene TRBV21-1 combines with J gene TRBJ2-1; the D call in the table, TRBD1, was not verified against the DNA. TRBV21-1 is tagged as a pseudogene. The CDR3 length is 16 residues. In nucleotides, the CDR3 is TGTGCCAGCAGCGCGAACCGACAGGGGTTCTACAATGAGCAGTTCTTC. Translation: CASSANRQGFYNEQFF.

The chain combines TRBV5-6 with TRBJ2-2; TRBD1 is a possible D gene (6 bases). CDR1 and CDR2 from the germline V gene are SGHDT and YYEEEE. There are 14 residues in the CDR3. V was clipped by 3 bases and J by 6 bases, with 12 bases between them. CDR3 amino acids: CASSYGTSAGELFF. The CDR3 DNA reads as TGTGCCAGCAGCTATGGGACATCCGCCGGGGAGCTGTTTTTT.

The chain uses TRBV6-5 and TRBJ1-2; the D gene is possibly TRBD1 (5 bases). The V end lost 5 bases, the J end lost 4 bases, and 17 bases lay between the germline ends. The CDR3 runs 15 residues. In germline, CDR1 is MNHEY, CDR2 SVGAGI. The CDR3 nucleotides are TGTGCCAGCAGTCAACCGCGGGGGGAAGGCTATGGCTACACCTTC. It is translated as CASSQPRGEGYGYTF.

This clone occurred a few times. Other DNA sequences of this sample code for an identical CDR3. The rearrangement uses TRBV5-1 and TRBJ1-5; D gene ambiguous. Germline assignment: CDR1 SGHRS and CDR2 YFSETQ. CDR3 length: 13 residues. Trimming took 0 bases from V and 4 from J, leaving 5 bases between them. The CDR3 bases are TGCGCCAGCAGCTTGGGGCAGAATCAGCCCCAGCATTTT. This translates into CASSLGQNQPQHF. Complete variable domain (other parts from reference TRBV5-1 and TRBJ1-5): KAGVTQTPRYLIKTRGQQVTLSCSPISGHRSVSWYQQTPGQGLQFLFEYFSETQRNKGNFPGRFSGRQFSNSRSEMNVSTLELGDSALYLCASSLGQNQPQHFGDGTRLSIL.

This sequence joins TRBV19 and TRBJ2-2; 7 bases fit TRBD1. This CDR3 is 15 amino acids long. Germline values: CDR1 LNHDA, CDR2 SQIVND (reference sequence). V lost 5 bases to trimming and J lost 6 bases; unmatched junction nucleotides: 9. The CDR3 DNA reads TGTGCCAGTAGTGTTAAACAGGGGTTAGCCGGGGAGCTGTTTTTT. This sequence encodes CASSVKQGLAGELFF.

The rearrangement links TRBV28 to TRBJ1-2; 10 nucleotides agree with TRBD1. The CDR3 is 14 residues long. Losses at the gene ends were 5 bases for V and 8 bases for J; bases not matched to a gene: 8. The germline CDR1 and CDR2 sequences are MDHEN and SYDVKM. This CDR3 reads CASSPGTGAGGYTF. The CDR3, as DNA: TGTGCCAGCAGTCCCGGGACAGGGGCCGGAGGCTACACCTTC.

The chain carries TRBV5-4 and TRBJ2-4, with D perhaps TRBD2 (6 bases). With 4 bases removed from V and 10 bases from J, the gap between germline ends came to 15 bases. This CDR3 has 13 residues. Per the germline V gene, CDR1 is SGHNT and CDR2 is YYREEE (reference sequence). CDR3 residues: CASSTPEGRIQYF. The CDR3 DNA sequence: TGTGCCAGCAGCACGCCCGAGGGGAGGATTCAGTACTTC.

This chain uses TRBV6-5 with TRBJ2-7, with TRBD1 matching over 8 bases. This CDR3 comprises 14 residues. Germline V gene lookup returns CDR1 MNHEY and CDR2 SVGAGI. V lost 6 bases to trimming and J lost 6 bases; unmatched junction nucleotides: 10. The CDR3 DNA is TGTGCCAGCAGGGCCGGGACAGGAGGCAGCGAGCAGTACTTC. It yields the protein CASRAGTGGSEQYF.

J is TRBJ2-4 and V is TRBV28; TRBD1 agrees at 7 bases. The CDR3 spans 15 residues. CDR1 is MDHEN, CDR2 SYDVKM, per germline. V lost 7 bases to trimming and J lost 6 bases; unmatched junction nucleotides: 12. The CDR3 bases are TGTGCCAGCACCTTAGGGGGCACAGCTAGAAACATTCAGTACTTC. Amino acid sequence: CASTLGGTARNIQYF.

The chain recombines TRBV5-8 with TRBJ2-1; the D gene is possibly TRBD1 (6 bases). CDR1 SGHTS and CDR2 YDEGEE come from the germline V gene. The V end lost 1 base, the J end lost 6 bases, and 14 bases lay between the germline ends. The CDR3 has 15 amino acids. The DNA for the CDR3 is TGTGCCAGCAGCTTGACAGGGTGGGCCGCCAATGAGCAGTTCTTC. It translates to CASSLTGWAANEQFF.

This rearrangement joins TRBV19 to TRBJ2-6; 14 nucleotides align to TRBD2. This CDR3 spans 17 amino acids. Germline CDR1 and CDR2: LNHDA and SQIVND (reference sequence). V lost 6 bases to trimming and J lost 3 bases; unmatched junction nucleotides: 4. The CDR3 coding sequence is TGTGCCAGTAGGAGGGGACTAGCGGGAGTTGGGGCCAACGTCCTGACTTTC. It translates to CASRRGLAGVGANVLTF.

This chain uses TRBV29-1 with TRBJ2-3, with 11 bases aligning to TRBD2. The germline gives CDR1 SQVTM, CDR2 ANQGSEA. The CDR3 has 16 amino acids. V trimming: 1 base; J trimming: 4 bases; junction bases outside the gene matches: 7. The CDR3 loop is CSVEGATSGTSDTQYF. CDR3 in DNA: TGCAGCGTTGAAGGCGCGACTAGCGGGACCTCAGATACGCAGTATTTT.

The chain joins TRBV7-6 to TRBJ2-7; 8 nucleotides match TRBD2. This CDR3 region has 16 residues. V lost 4 bases, J lost 6 bases, and 14 bases stayed unmatched. The germline gives CDR1 SGHVS, CDR2 FNYEAQ. The CDR3: CASSSPPGGAPVEQYF. In DNA, the CDR3 is TGTGCCAGCAGCTCCCCCCCGGGAGGGGCCCCCGTCGAGCAGTACTTC.

The V gene is TRBV28, the J gene TRBJ1-6; 8 nucleotides match TRBD1. The germline V gene encodes CDR1 MDHEN and CDR2 SYDVKM. Trimming at V came to 5 bases and at J to 10 bases, leaving 13 bases not matched to a gene. The CDR3 runs to 16 residues. DNA for the CDR3: TGTGCCAGCAGTCAAACAGGACAGGGAATGATCTCACCCCTCCACTTT. This gives the protein CASSQTGQGMISPLHF.

The chain employs TRBV6-5 and TRBJ2-2; 7 bases fit TRBD2. Germline trimming cut 6 bases from V and 1 base from J; bases unmatched to any gene: 5. CDR3 size: 15 residues. In germline, CDR1 is MNHEY, CDR2 SVGAGI. The CDR3 spells CASRAGLRNTGELFF. The CDR3 DNA reads TGTGCCAGCAGGGCGGGACTACGGAACACCGGGGAGCTGTTTTTT.

This clone was seen more than once but under ten times. V usage is TRBV10-3 and J usage is TRBJ1-1; D ambiguous. V lost 3 bases to trimming and J lost 6 bases, with 11 bases between them. The V gene's germline CDR1 is ENHRY and CDR2 SYGVKD. The CDR3 runs 13 residues. CDR3 region: CAISDFEGPEAFF. In nucleotides, the CDR3 is TGTGCCATCAGTGACTTCGAGGGCCCTGAAGCTTTCTTT.

V and J are TRBV27 and TRBJ1-6; D uncertain. This CDR3 is 14 amino acids long. Trimming pared 2 bases from V and 3 bases from J, leaving 5 bases between. Germline CDR1 MNHEY, CDR2 SMNVEV (reference sequence). This CDR3 is CASSLQDYNSPLHF. CDR3 in DNA: TGTGCCAGCAGTTTACAGGACTATAATTCACCCCTCCACTTT.

The chain combines TRBV10-2 with TRBJ2-7, with TRBD1 as a possible D gene (6 bases). This CDR3 region has 14 residues. V was pared by 4 bases and J by 2 bases, with 12 bases between. In germline, CDR1 is WSHSY, CDR2 SAAADI. The CDR3 DNA is TGCGCCAGCAGTGTTGGCAGGGGCCCCTACGAGCAGTACTTC. Its translation is CASSVGRGPYEQYF.

The chain has TRBV19 and TRBJ2-1, with 7 bases matching TRBD2. In germline, CDR1 is LNHDA, CDR2 SQIVND (reference sequence). V shed 5 bases, J shed 6 bases, and the junction held 10 bases outside the gene matches. The CDR3 consists of 15 residues. The CDR3 region has the DNA TGTGCCAGTAGTCCAGGCGGGGGTCGAAGCAATGAGCAGTTCTTC. Encoded protein: CASSPGGGRSNEQFF.

The genes are TRBV24-1 and TRBJ1-2, with D possibly being TRBD1 (6 bases). The CDR3 spans 15 residues. Trimming took 5 bases from V and 2 from J, leaving 14 bases between them. From germline, CDR1 is KGHDR and CDR2 SFDVKD. DNA of the CDR3: TGTGCCACCAGTGGAGGGGGTGATCTCAACTATGGCTACACCTTC. It is translated as CATSGGGDLNYGYTF.

The rearrangement joins TRBV9 to TRBJ2-2; 7 bases are a match to TRBD1. This CDR3 contains 16 residues. V lost 0 bases to trimming and J lost 4 bases; unmatched junction nucleotides: 6. The germline V gene encodes CDR1 SGDLS and CDR2 YYNGEE. The DNA of the CDR3 is TGTGCCAGCAGCGTAGAGATAAGGGGGCGCACCGGGGAGCTGTTTTTT. Its translation is CASSVEIRGRTGELFF.

The chain recombines TRBV5-6 with TRBJ1-6, with D unresolved. Per the germline V gene, CDR1 is SGHDT and CDR2 is YYEEEE. The germline V and J ends were trimmed by 1 base and 4 bases, with 9 bases remaining between them. This CDR3 has 15 amino acids. CDR3 region: CASSLNRLYNSPLHF. The CDR3 bases are TGTGCCAGCAGCTTGAACCGACTTTATAATTCACCCCTCCACTTT.

V gene TRBV6-6 combines with J gene TRBJ1-4; no clear D gene. V was trimmed by 4 bases and J by 7 bases, leaving 16 bases between them. Germline CDR1 and CDR2: MNHNY and SVGAGI (reference sequence). The CDR3 runs to 15 residues. The CDR3 DNA follows: TGTGCCAGCAGTTGGGAGGAGGAGTGGACTGAAAAACTGTTTTTT. Translation: CASSWEEEWTEKLFF.

This chain uses TRBV6-5 with TRBJ2-3, with 8 bases aligning to TRBD2. V trimming: 6 bases; J trimming: 3 bases; junction bases outside the gene matches: 8. The CDR3 covers 15 residues. Germline CDR1 MNHEY, CDR2 SVGAGI. The CDR3 DNA is TGTGCCAGCAGCCCGGGGGGGGCTTCTACAGATACGCAGTATTTT. Its translation is CASSPGGASTDTQYF.

The rearrangement uses TRBV27 and TRBJ2-1, with D perhaps TRBD2 (7 bases). This CDR3 region has 18 residues. The V and J ends lost 5 bases and 7 bases respectively, with 27 bases between them. Looked up from germline, CDR1 is MNHEY and CDR2 is SMNVEV (reference sequence). This chain's CDR3 is CASSPLGGQGTQGNEQFF. The CDR3 DNA reads TGTGCCAGCAGTCCGCTCGGGGGGCAGGGGACCCAAGGGAATGAGCAGTTCTTC.

The table lists this clone with a count of one. J is TRBJ1-2 and V is TRBV6-5; TRBD1 matches at 10 bases. The ends lost 6 bases at V and 4 bases at J; junction bases unmatched: 2. The CDR3 contains 13 residues. Looked up from germline, CDR1 is MNHEY and CDR2 is SVGAGI. Here the CDR3 DNA reads TGTGCCAGCAGCCGGGACAGGGGCTATGGCTACACCTTC. Protein: CASSRDRGYGYTF.